These 8 T cell receptor beta chains originate from one sample sequenced in a study of T cells in Graves' hyperthyroidism and ophthalmopathy. RNA transcripts were the template for amplifying TCR beta CDR3 regions. First-round RT-PCR with HTBI primers amplified the TCR CDR3 region. One entry per CDR3 protein results from TCRdb running MiXCR on the multiplex PCR reads. The sample has about 420,000 distinct CDR3 sequences; about a sixth are singletons. Sequenced sample: blood. These receptors were collected from a young woman with Graves' hyperthyroidism.

The chain has TRBV3-1 and TRBJ2-4; no reliable D call. Germline CDR1 and CDR2: LGHDT and YNNKEL (reference sequence). V lost 1 base to trimming and J lost 0 bases, with 4 bases between them. The CDR3 runs 14 residues. CDR3 residues: CASSQAKAKNIQYF. The CDR3 region has the DNA TGTGCCAGCAGCCAAGCCAAAGCCAAAAACATTCAGTACTTC.

This clonotype was seen a few times. The chain joins TRBV7-2 to TRBJ1-4; D possibly corresponds to TRBD1 (6 bases). V lost 2 bases, J lost 7 bases, and 20 bases lay in between. The CDR3 is 17 amino acids. Germline V CDR1 and CDR2: SGHTA, FQGNSA. The CDR3 reads CASSLTGTQGFGEKLFF. In DNA form, the CDR3 reads TGTGCCAGCAGCTTAACGGGCACACAGGGTTTTGGTGAAAAACTGTTTTTT.

V gene TRBV27 combines with J gene TRBJ1-6, with a tentative D call TRBD1 (6 bases). Deletions cut 10 bases from V and 8 bases from J, with 18 bases between. Per germline, CDR1 MNHEY and CDR2 SMNVEV (reference sequence). This CDR3 has 14 amino acids. The CDR3 DNA reads as TGTGCCACACGCAGGGACACTAGATATTCACCCCTCCACTTT. The encoded protein is CATRRDTRYSPLHF.

The sample holds many counts of this clonotype. The V call is TRBV2, the J call TRBJ2-3; tentatively, D is TRBD1 (5 bases). The V gene lost 6 bases and the J gene lost 5 bases, with 12 bases spanning the gap. CDR3 size: 13 residues. Germline-derived CDR1 and CDR2 are SNHLY and FYNNEI. CDR3 in DNA: TGTGCCAGCAGGGTCAGGGTCCGAGATACGCAGTATTTT. It yields the protein CASRVRVRDTQYF.

The V and J genes are TRBV10-3 and TRBJ1-3; D is ambiguous. Trimming cost V 4 bases and J 1 base, with 5 bases left between them. The CDR3 consists of 13 residues. The V gene's germline CDR1 is ENHRY and CDR2 SYGVKD. Here the CDR3 DNA reads TGTGCCATCAGTGTACGTTCTGGAAACACCATATATTTT. This codes for CAISVRSGNTIYF.

This clonotype has ten or more counts. The chain has TRBV20-1 and TRBJ2-1, with D hard to call. Germline V CDR1 and CDR2: DFQATT, SNEGSKA (reference sequence). V gave up 3 bases and J gave up 10 bases, with 19 bases separating them. There are 14 residues in the CDR3. The CDR3 loop reads CSARRLGLVEEQFF. The CDR3 coding sequence is TGCAGTGCTAGGCGGTTAGGTCTGGTAGAGGAGCAGTTCTTC.

This clonotype showed up many times. J is TRBJ1-1 and V is TRBV2, with 8 nucleotides matching TRBD1. There are 15 residues in the CDR3. Trimming removed 7 bases from V and 1 base from J; junction bases left unmatched: 8. CDR1 SNHLY and CDR2 FYNNEI come from the germline V gene. The CDR3 sequence: CASIPGTGRNTEAFF. CDR3 bases: TGTGCCAGCATCCCGGGGACAGGAAGGAACACTGAAGCTTTCTTT.

This clonotype showed up just a few times. The chain joins TRBV4-2 to TRBJ2-5, with 7 bases lining up with TRBD2. The germline CDR1 and CDR2 sequences are LGHNA and YNFKEQ. V gave up 2 bases and J gave up 2 bases; unmatched junction bases: 8. The CDR3 runs to 16 residues. The CDR3 DNA sequence: TGTGCCAGCAGCCAATCTGGCGGGGGACGGCAAGAGACCCAGTACTTC. Its protein product is CASSQSGGGRQETQYF.